This T cell receptor beta chain was profiled in a study of OX40 agonist ivuxolimab in advanced cancers. For the study at large: The eligibility criteria allowed prior anti-PD-1, anti-PD-L1 or anti-CTLA-4 therapy, and around 40% had some.

The CDR3 totals 13 residues. V gave up 6 bases and J gave up 3 bases; unmatched junction bases: 4. Germline V gives CDR1 LNHDA, CDR2 SQIVND (reference sequence). Sequencing was performed with immunoSEQ multiplex PCR; in TCRdb, only in-frame clones are kept and a portion is missing. Among some 60,000 clones listed, over 80% were seen once. J is TRBJ1-1 and V is TRBV19, with 7 positions matching TRBD1. Here the sequenced sample was CD4+ or CD8+ T cells sorted from blood, taken in a trial of the OX40 agonist ivuxolimab. This receptor was taken from an adult with an advanced solid tumor such as melanoma, head and neck, liver or kidney cancer. DNA for the CDR3: TGTGCCAGTAGCGACAGGGTGGACACTGAAGCTTTCTTT. Its protein is CASSDRVDTEAFF.